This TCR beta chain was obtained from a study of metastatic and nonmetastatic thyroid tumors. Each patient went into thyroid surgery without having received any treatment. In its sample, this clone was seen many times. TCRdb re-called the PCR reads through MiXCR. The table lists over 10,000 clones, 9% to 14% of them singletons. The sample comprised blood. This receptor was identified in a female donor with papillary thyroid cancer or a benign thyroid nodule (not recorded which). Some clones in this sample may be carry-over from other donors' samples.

The CDR3 DNA reads TGTGCCAGCAGTAAACAGGGCCGCTCACCCCTCCACTTT. Translating gives CASSKQGRSPLHF. The chain links TRBV3-1 to TRBJ1-6, with a weak D call TRBD1 (6 bases). Germline V lookup: CDR1 LGHDT, CDR2 YNNKEL (reference sequence). This CDR3 spans 13 amino acids. The V end lost 6 bases, the J end lost 10 bases, and 13 bases lay between the germline ends.